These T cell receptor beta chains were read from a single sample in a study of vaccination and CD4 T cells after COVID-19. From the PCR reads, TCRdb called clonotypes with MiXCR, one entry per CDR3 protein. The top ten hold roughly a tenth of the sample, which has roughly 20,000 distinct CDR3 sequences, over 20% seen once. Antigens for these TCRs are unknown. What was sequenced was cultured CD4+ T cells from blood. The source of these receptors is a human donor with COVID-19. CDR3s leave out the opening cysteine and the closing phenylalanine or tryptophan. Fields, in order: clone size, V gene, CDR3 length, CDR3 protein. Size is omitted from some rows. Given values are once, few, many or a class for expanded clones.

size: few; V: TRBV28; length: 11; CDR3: ASSLRYRDGYT
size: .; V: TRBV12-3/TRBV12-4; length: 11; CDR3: ASTTWGSGELF
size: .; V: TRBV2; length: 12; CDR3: ASNVRGQESKAF
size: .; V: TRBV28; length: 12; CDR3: ASSFYKGFQPQH
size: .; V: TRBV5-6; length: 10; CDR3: ASSQDTGELF
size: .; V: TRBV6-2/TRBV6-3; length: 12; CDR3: ASSYGGANQPQH
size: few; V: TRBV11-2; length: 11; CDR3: ASSSPFKNIQY
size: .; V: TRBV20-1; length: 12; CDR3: SANRLKAKNIQY
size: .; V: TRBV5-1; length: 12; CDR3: ASSLAQGKDEQY
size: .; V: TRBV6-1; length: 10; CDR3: ATNRANQPQH
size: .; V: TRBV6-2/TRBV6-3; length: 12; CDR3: ASSPARGGDTQY
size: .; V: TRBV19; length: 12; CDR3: ASFDDRSGEKLF
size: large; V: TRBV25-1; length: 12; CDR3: ASSTQGLNQPQH
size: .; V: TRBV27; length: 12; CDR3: ASSGKAGRGSQF
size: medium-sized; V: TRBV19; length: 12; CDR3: ASSITDPNYGYT
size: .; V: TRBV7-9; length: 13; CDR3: ASSLVVLGTDTQY
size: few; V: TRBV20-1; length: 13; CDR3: SARDSQGGPYEQY
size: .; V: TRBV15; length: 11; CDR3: ATSRGLTGELF
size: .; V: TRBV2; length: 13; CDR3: ASGDSWGLNNEQF
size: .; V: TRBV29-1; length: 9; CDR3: SVARDYEQY
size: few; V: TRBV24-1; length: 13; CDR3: ATSGPLPVPNEQF
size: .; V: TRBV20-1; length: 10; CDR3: SAPKTNTEAF
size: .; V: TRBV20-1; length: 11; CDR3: SGNRDPNQPQH
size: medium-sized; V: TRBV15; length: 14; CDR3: ATSREGRLSNQPQH
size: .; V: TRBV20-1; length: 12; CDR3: SASPGIRNQPQH
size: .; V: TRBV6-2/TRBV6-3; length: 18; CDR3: ASSYFVKGRLEENTDTQY
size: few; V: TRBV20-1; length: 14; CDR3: SARGFASPLNEKLF
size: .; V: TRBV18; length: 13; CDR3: ASSDLGRKNYGYT
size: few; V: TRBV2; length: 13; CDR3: ASSSASSGANVLT
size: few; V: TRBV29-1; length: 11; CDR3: SVETGGADGYT
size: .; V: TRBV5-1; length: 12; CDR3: ASSSEVEADTQY
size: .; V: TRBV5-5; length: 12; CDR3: ASSPDGTNYGYT
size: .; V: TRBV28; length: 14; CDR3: ASSITGTSGGLEQY
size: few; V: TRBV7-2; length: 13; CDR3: ASSIDRGRGTEAF
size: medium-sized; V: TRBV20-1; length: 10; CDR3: SAVSGSQPQH
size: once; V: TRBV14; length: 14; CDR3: ASSQSGTGDTGELF
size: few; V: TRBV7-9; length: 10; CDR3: ASSRQNSPLH
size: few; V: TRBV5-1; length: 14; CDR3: ASSLVSGSGANVLT
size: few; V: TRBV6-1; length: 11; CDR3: ASSAGKRNTIY
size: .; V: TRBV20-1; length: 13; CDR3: SASDRAIPNSPLH
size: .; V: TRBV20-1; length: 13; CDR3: SASGFISRGHGYT
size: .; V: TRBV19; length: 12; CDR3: ASSFGGAPDTQY
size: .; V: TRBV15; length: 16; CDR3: ATSRDRGSGATNEKLF
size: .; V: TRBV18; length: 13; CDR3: ASSPPASGTDTQY
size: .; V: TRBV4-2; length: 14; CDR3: ASSQGGGLSTDTQY
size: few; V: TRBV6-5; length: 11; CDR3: ASSYLGGTEAF
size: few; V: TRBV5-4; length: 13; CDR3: ASSPQGGANYGYT
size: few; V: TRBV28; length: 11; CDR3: ASSRIGNTEAF
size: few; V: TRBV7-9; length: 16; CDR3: ASSFRGDGGGRYNEQF
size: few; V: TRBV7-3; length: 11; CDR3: ASSTGMGETQY
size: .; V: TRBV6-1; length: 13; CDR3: ASSDRGAGLDEQY
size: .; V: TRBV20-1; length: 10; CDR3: SAGWANGPQH
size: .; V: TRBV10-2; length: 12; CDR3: ASSESRGDYEQY
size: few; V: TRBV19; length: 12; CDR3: ASSTGRGSTEAF
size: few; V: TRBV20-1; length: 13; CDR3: SARGGPSSYNEQF
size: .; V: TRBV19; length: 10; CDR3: ASRGYQETQY
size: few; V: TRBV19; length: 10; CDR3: ASSTLGGILH
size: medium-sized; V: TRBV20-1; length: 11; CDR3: SAQIGVVQPQH